This is a list of T cell receptor beta chains from one sample in a study of T-cell memory formation after mild COVID-19. TCRdb passed the 5' RACE reads through MiXCR, listing each CDR3 protein once. The sample has 160,000 or so distinct CDR3 sequences, less than 40% seen once. Sequencing was performed on PBMCs or a T cell subset sorted from them (not recorded which). These receptors all stem from an adult woman who had mild COVID-19 (a few samples of this study predate the infection). Cell type and time point are not known. Each CDR3 is given with its conserved first and last residue. The order of the fields is V gene, clone size, J gene, D gene, CDR3 DNA, CDR3 protein. The D gene is left open where the match is weak. Clone size is shown for a subset of rows, as once, few, many or a class of expanded clone.

V: TRBV27; size: .; J: TRBJ2-7; D: TRBD1; DNA: TGTGCCAGCAGTTTCGGACAGGCCTCCTACGAGCAGTACTTC; CDR3: CASSFGQASYEQYF
V: TRBV12-3/TRBV12-4; size: few; J: TRBJ2-7; D: .; DNA: TGTGCCAGCAGTCCCGGTTACTCCAGGCACTACGAGCAGTACTTC; CDR3: CASSPGYSRHYEQYF
V: TRBV18; size: few; J: TRBJ1-5; D: .; DNA: TGTGCCAGCTCACAGGACCCTACTTCCGCGAATCAGCCCCAGCATTTT; CDR3: CASSQDPTSANQPQHF
V: TRBV6-1; size: .; J: TRBJ2-7; D: TRBD1; DNA: TGTGCCAGCAGTTTTTCGACAGGGCCCTCCTACGAGCAGTACTTC; CDR3: CASSFSTGPSYEQYF
V: TRBV23-1; size: .; J: TRBJ2-7; D: .; DNA: TGCGCCAGCAGTCAATCAAAGGCATATGAGCAGTACTTC; CDR3: CASSQSKAYEQYF
V: TRBV7-2; size: few; J: TRBJ2-2; D: TRBD1; DNA: TGTGCCAGCAGCTTAGCGGGACAGAGCAACACCGGGGAGCTGTTTTTT; CDR3: CASSLAGQSNTGELFF
V: TRBV7-2; size: .; J: TRBJ2-1; D: .; DNA: TGTGCCAGCAGCTTGGGGGGAGTCCTGAATGAGCAGTTCTTC; CDR3: CASSLGGVLNEQFF
V: TRBV6-2/TRBV6-3; size: .; J: TRBJ2-4; D: TRBD2; DNA: TGTGCCAGCACCTACTCACCGGCGGGAGCTTCCAAAAACATTCAGTACTTC; CDR3: CASTYSPAGASKNIQYF
V: TRBV4-2; size: .; J: TRBJ2-1; D: TRBD1; DNA: TGTGCCAGCAGCCAAGAGGGGACAGCTTACAATGAGCAGTTCTTC; CDR3: CASSQEGTAYNEQFF
V: TRBV5-1; size: .; J: TRBJ2-3; D: TRBD2; DNA: TGCGCCAGCAGCTCTAGGCGTAGCGGGCATTCCACAGATACGCAGTATTTT; CDR3: CASSSRRSGHSTDTQYF
V: TRBV7-9; size: few; J: TRBJ2-1; D: TRBD1; DNA: TGTGCCAGCAGCCATCGGGACAGATACAATGAGCAGTTCTTC; CDR3: CASSHRDRYNEQFF
V: TRBV7-8; size: few; J: TRBJ2-1; D: .; DNA: TGTGCCAGCAGCTTAGATCCAGGGGCGGGGAATGAGCAGTTCTTC; CDR3: CASSLDPGAGNEQFF
V: TRBV15; size: .; J: TRBJ2-5; D: .; DNA: TGTGCCACCAGCAGACCCACGAGAGGGGTTGAGACCCAGTACTTC; CDR3: CATSRPTRGVETQYF
V: TRBV27; size: once; J: TRBJ2-1; D: TRBD2; DNA: TGTGCCAGCAGGAGGCCTAGCGGGAGTGGCAATGAGCAGTTCTTC; CDR3: CASRRPSGSGNEQFF
V: TRBV12-3/TRBV12-4; size: few; J: TRBJ1-5; D: TRBD1; DNA: TGTGCCAGCAGCCGACAGGGAGGTAGGGGCAATCAGCCCCAGCATTTT; CDR3: CASSRQGGRGNQPQHF
V: TRBV9; size: .; J: TRBJ1-5; D: .; DNA: TGTGCCAGCAGCGTTGAGGGGGATAGCAATCAGCCCCAGCATTTT; CDR3: CASSVEGDSNQPQHF
V: TRBV12-3/TRBV12-4; size: .; J: TRBJ2-1; D: .; DNA: TGTGCCAGCAGTCCATCTACGTCAAACAATGAGCAGTTCTTC; CDR3: CASSPSTSNNEQFF
V: TRBV29-1; size: few; J: TRBJ2-1; D: .; DNA: TGCAGCGGGGGTTCAGGGATCGACAATGAGCAGTTCTTC; CDR3: CSGGSGIDNEQFF
V: TRBV6-6; size: .; J: TRBJ2-3; D: .; DNA: TGTGCCAGCACGGGTGACGGCACAGATACGCAGTATTTT; CDR3: CASTGDGTDTQYF
V: TRBV7-6; size: .; J: TRBJ2-1; D: TRBD2; DNA: TGTGCCAGCAGCTTAGTGGAGGGGCCTAGCGGGAGAGTCTATGAGCAGTTCTTC; CDR3: CASSLVEGPSGRVYEQFF
V: TRBV30; size: .; J: TRBJ2-3; D: TRBD2; DNA: TGTGCCTGGAGTCGGACTAGCGGGAGCACAGATACGCAGTATTTT; CDR3: CAWSRTSGSTDTQYF
V: TRBV2; size: few; J: TRBJ2-1; D: TRBD2; DNA: TGTGCCAGCAGTCCCAGACTAGCGTTGGGTGAGCAGTTCTTC; CDR3: CASSPRLALGEQFF
V: TRBV6-5; size: few; J: TRBJ1-2; D: .; DNA: TGTGCCAGCAGCCTAGGACCGGCCTATGGCTACACCTTC; CDR3: CASSLGPAYGYTF
V: TRBV24-1; size: once; J: TRBJ2-7; D: .; DNA: TGTGCCACCTCCCGACACGTGGTCAACTACTATCCTTTAGTAGAGCAGTACTTC; CDR3: CATSRHVVNYYPLVEQYF
V: TRBV6-5; size: .; J: TRBJ2-7; D: .; DNA: TGTGCCAGCAGTGACGGACTCCTGCCCTACGAGCAGTACTTC; CDR3: CASSDGLLPYEQYF
V: TRBV15; size: .; J: TRBJ1-1; D: .; DNA: TGTGCCACCAGCAGAGATCGCCAGGGTGGGACCACTGAAGCTTTCTTT; CDR3: CATSRDRQGGTTEAFF
V: TRBV7-9; size: few; J: TRBJ1-4; D: .; DNA: TGTGCCAGCAGCTTAGCGCCCACAGGTTCAGGTGAAAAACTGTTTTTT; CDR3: CASSLAPTGSGEKLFF
V: TRBV19; size: .; J: TRBJ1-1; D: TRBD1; DNA: TGTGCCAGTAGTTCCGTACCGGGACAGGGGAACACTGAAGCTTTCTTT; CDR3: CASSSVPGQGNTEAFF
V: TRBV7-9; size: few; J: TRBJ2-3; D: .; DNA: TGTGCCAGCAGCTCGGACTTGAAAAAGCAGTATTTT; CDR3: CASSSDLKKQYF
V: TRBV27; size: .; J: TRBJ2-3; D: .; DNA: TGTGCCAGCAGTCCTACTCCGACGTATACTAGCACAGATACGCAGTATTTT; CDR3: CASSPTPTYTSTDTQYF
V: TRBV27; size: few; J: TRBJ1-1; D: .; DNA: TGTGCCAGCAGTCCCAACAGGCGGTGGCAGCTTGAGGTGTACACTGAAGCTTTCTTT; CDR3: CASSPNRRWQLEVYTEAFF
V: TRBV6-5; size: .; J: TRBJ2-2; D: .; DNA: TGTGCCAGCAGTTGGGGCGGGCAAAACACCGGGGAGCTGTTTTTT; CDR3: CASSWGGQNTGELFF
V: TRBV4-3; size: .; J: TRBJ2-7; D: TRBD1; DNA: TGCGCCAGCAGCCAATACTTCGGGACAGGTAACGAGCAGTACTTC; CDR3: CASSQYFGTGNEQYF
V: TRBV27; size: once; J: TRBJ1-6; D: .; DNA: TGTGCCAGCAGTACCTCACAGGGTGTCTTGTCACCCCTCCACTTT; CDR3: CASSTSQGVLSPLHF
V: TRBV7-2; size: .; J: TRBJ2-3; D: TRBD2; DNA: TGTGCCAGCAGCTTACCGGGACTAAACACAGATACGCAGTATTTT; CDR3: CASSLPGLNTDTQYF
V: TRBV12-3/TRBV12-4; size: .; J: TRBJ2-5; D: TRBD1; DNA: TGTGCCAGCAGACCTCCGGGACAGGGCCAAGAGACCCAGTACTTC; CDR3: CASRPPGQGQETQYF
V: TRBV7-9; size: .; J: TRBJ1-2; D: .; DNA: TGTGCCAGCAGCTCGCTGACAGCGAACACCTTC; CDR3: CASSSLTANTF
V: TRBV10-1; size: .; J: TRBJ2-7; D: .; DNA: TGCGCCAGCAGTGAGGGGGTACGGAGCTCCTACGAGCAGTACTTC; CDR3: CASSEGVRSSYEQYF
V: TRBV2; size: few; J: TRBJ2-1; D: .; DNA: TGTGCCAGCACCTTCGGCGCCAATGAGCAGTTCTTC; CDR3: CASTFGANEQFF
V: TRBV27; size: few; J: TRBJ2-7; D: TRBD2; DNA: TGTGCCTCACGGACTAGCGAGACCTACGAGCAGTACTTC; CDR3: CASRTSETYEQYF
V: TRBV28; size: .; J: TRBJ2-4; D: TRBD2; DNA: TGTGCCAGTTCGAATCTAGCGGGGGAATCGTCGGTTATAAACATTCAGTACTTC; CDR3: CASSNLAGESSVINIQYF
V: TRBV6-1; size: .; J: TRBJ1-5; D: .; DNA: TGTGCCAGCAGTCCGACTTGGATTGGGCAGCCCCAGCATTTT; CDR3: CASSPTWIGQPQHF
V: TRBV7-9; size: few; J: TRBJ2-3; D: .; DNA: TGTGCCAGCAGCTTAGAAGTGGGGGCAGATACGCAGTATTTT; CDR3: CASSLEVGADTQYF
V: TRBV21-1; size: few; J: TRBJ2-1; D: .; DNA: TGTGCCAGCCTACCGGCTAGCGGGTCCCCCGGGGATGAGCAGTTCTTC; CDR3: CASLPASGSPGDEQFF
V: TRBV7-9; size: once; J: TRBJ2-3; D: .; DNA: TGTGCCAGCAGCTTAACCAGGGCCACAGATACGCAGTATTTT; CDR3: CASSLTRATDTQYF
V: TRBV3-1; size: .; J: TRBJ2-7; D: TRBD2; DNA: TGTGCCAGCAGCCTCCGGGGGGGGAGCTCCTACGAGCAGTACTTC; CDR3: CASSLRGGSSYEQYF